The present T cell receptor (beta chain) was sequenced within a study of early T cells in non-severe SARS-CoV-2 infection (dated by TCRdb to the early 2020s). The study in broad terms: Because TCR sequencing was done on bulk RNA from unsorted whole blood, the alpha and beta chains could not be paired. Overall results and qualifications from the work: VDJdb matching was skewed toward anti-spike CD8 responses, so virus-specific expansions were likely underestimated and private and CD4 specificities were missed.

The CDR1 and CDR2 encoded by the germline V gene are SQVTM and ANQGSEA. Deletion took 5 bases off V and 5 bases off J, with a span of 12 bases between the germline ends. From cysteine to phenylalanine, the CDR3 is 12 amino acids long. The retained sequence is limited to the CDR3, 36 bases, with the frame set at the first base. The library was made by 5' RACE. TCRdb names NextSeq 500 as the instrument used. The TCR library protocol attached unique molecular identifiers to individual cDNA molecules to correct for sequencing error and PCR bias. Both TCR alpha and beta chains were sequenced, and tight co-correlation was observed between alpha and beta sequence abundances in each sample. Turning to the authors' computational methods: V gene, J gene and CDR3 annotation of TCR sequences was performed with Decombinator V4. Expanded TCRs were defined as changing significantly between any two time points under a Poisson model with p below 0.0001. TCR abundances were normalised to the total number of TCRs sequenced per sample and expressed as counts per million. TRAV1-2 paired with TRAJ12, TRAJ20 or TRAJ33 defined MAIT TCRs, while TRAV10 paired with TRAJ18 defined iNKT TCRs. A search of VDJdb, accessed on 1 November 2021, was run for TCRs annotated to CMV, EBV and SARS-CoV-2, with TCRs annotated for multiple antigens excluded. TCRdb handled the public reads itself, with Q25 trimming in fastp and clone calling in MiXCR, and kept productive beta chains. Under each unique CDR3 protein, matching rows form one entry showing the most common genes and DNA. These V and J calls rely on TCRdb rather than the paper's analysis. The sample records about 110,000 distinct CDR3 sequences, about 12% of which are singletons. The ten largest clonotypes hold less than 3.5% of the sample.

A few counts support this clonotype. Its antigen remains unidentified. No base-level quality is on record; no much larger clone is a single base apart. A case-control design nested within a healthcare worker cohort in London, UK, was used, with weekly nasopharyngeal swab PCR tests and blood sampling performed. Healthcare workers were enrolled in the week of the UK lockdown, from 23 to 31 March 2020, and were followed every week for up to roughly 16 weeks. Source material: whole blood. The source of this sequence is an adult who was a healthcare worker with PCR-confirmed SARS-CoV-2 infection or an uninfected control (not recorded which). The sequence is built from TRBV29-1 and TRBJ2-5; the D gene is possibly TRBD1 or TRBD2, each agreeing over 6 bases. The base sequence is TGCAGCGTTTCCCTAGGGGGGGAGACCCAGTACTTC. This codes for CSVSLGGETQYF.